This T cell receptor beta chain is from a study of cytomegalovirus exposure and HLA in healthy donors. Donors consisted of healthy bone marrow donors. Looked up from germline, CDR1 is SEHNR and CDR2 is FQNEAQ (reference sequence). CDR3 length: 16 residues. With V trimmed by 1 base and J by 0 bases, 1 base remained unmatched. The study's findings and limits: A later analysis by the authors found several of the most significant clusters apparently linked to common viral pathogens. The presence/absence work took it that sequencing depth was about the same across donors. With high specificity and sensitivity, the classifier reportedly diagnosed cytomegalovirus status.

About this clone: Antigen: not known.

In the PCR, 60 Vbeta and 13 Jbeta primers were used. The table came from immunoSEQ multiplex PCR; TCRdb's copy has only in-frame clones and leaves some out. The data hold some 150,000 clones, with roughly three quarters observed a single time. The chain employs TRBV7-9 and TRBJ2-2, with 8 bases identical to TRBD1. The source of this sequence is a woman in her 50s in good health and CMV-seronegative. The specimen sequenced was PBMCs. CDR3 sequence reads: CASSLVRGPNTGELFF. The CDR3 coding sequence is TGTGCCAGCAGCTTAGTCAGGGGGCCGAACACCGGGGAGCTGTTTTTT.